Listed below are T cell receptor beta chains from one sample, sequenced in a study of tumor and adjacent non-tumor tissue in lung cancer. In TCRdb, the multiplex PCR reads were re-called with MiXCR into one record per CDR3 protein. Of approximately 140,000 distinct CDR3 sequences in the sample, approximately 72% were seen once. Sequenced input: lung tumor tissue. These receptors were collected from a man in his 60s with small cell lung cancer. Each CDR3 is given with its conserved first and last residue. The order of the fields is D gene, J gene, V gene, clone size, CDR3 DNA, CDR3 protein. The D gene is left open where the match is weak. The size field is filled for only some rows; it gives once, few, many or a size class.

d_call: -
j_call: TRBJ2-3
v_call: TRBV11-2
clone_size: -
cdr3_nt: TGTGCCAGCAGCCGGAAATACAGGGGGGGCACAGATGCACAGTATTTT
cdr3_aa: CASSRKYRGGTDAQYF

d_call: -
j_call: TRBJ2-1
v_call: TRBV20-1
clone_size: -
cdr3_nt: TGCAGTGTTCTCCGGAGCGGCCACCCCACCGAGCAGTCCTTC
cdr3_aa: CSVLRSGHPTEQSF

d_call: -
j_call: TRBJ1-1
v_call: TRBV18
clone_size: -
cdr3_nt: TGTACCAGCTCACCAGAACGGTCATCCGGCTCGAACACTGAAGCTTTCTTT
cdr3_aa: CTSSPERSSGSNTEAFF

d_call: -
j_call: TRBJ2-1
v_call: TRBV4-1
clone_size: few
cdr3_nt: TGCGCCAGCAGCCGACCGGACTATTCTGAGCAGTTCTTC
cdr3_aa: CASSRPDYSEQFF

d_call: -
j_call: TRBJ2-5
v_call: TRBV10-3
clone_size: many
cdr3_nt: TGTGCCATCAGCGAGGGACCGTACCAAGAGACCCAGTACTTC
cdr3_aa: CAISEGPYQETQYF

d_call: TRBD1
j_call: TRBJ2-3
v_call: TRBV20-1
clone_size: -
cdr3_nt: TGCAGTGCTGGTCGGACAGGTGGGCCAGATACGCAATATTTT
cdr3_aa: CSAGRTGGPDTQYF

d_call: TRBD2
j_call: TRBJ2-7
v_call: TRBV11-2
clone_size: -
cdr3_nt: TGTGCCAGCAGCCGGGAGGATAGTACGGCCCTCCATGAGCAGTACTTC
cdr3_aa: CASSREDSTALHEQYF

d_call: -
j_call: TRBJ2-1
v_call: TRBV11-1
clone_size: many
cdr3_nt: TGTGCCAGCAGCCACTACAATGAGCAGTTCTTC
cdr3_aa: CASSHYNEQFF

d_call: TRBD2
j_call: TRBJ2-6
v_call: TRBV6-1
clone_size: few
cdr3_nt: TGTGCCAGCAGTAGGGAGGGTGCTGGGGCCAACGTCCTGACTTTC
cdr3_aa: CASSREGAGANVLTF

d_call: TRBD1
j_call: TRBJ2-2
v_call: TRBV7-9
clone_size: -
cdr3_nt: TGTGCCAGCAGCTGGGACAGGGGGAACACCGGGGAGCTGTTTTTT
cdr3_aa: CASSWDRGNTGELFF